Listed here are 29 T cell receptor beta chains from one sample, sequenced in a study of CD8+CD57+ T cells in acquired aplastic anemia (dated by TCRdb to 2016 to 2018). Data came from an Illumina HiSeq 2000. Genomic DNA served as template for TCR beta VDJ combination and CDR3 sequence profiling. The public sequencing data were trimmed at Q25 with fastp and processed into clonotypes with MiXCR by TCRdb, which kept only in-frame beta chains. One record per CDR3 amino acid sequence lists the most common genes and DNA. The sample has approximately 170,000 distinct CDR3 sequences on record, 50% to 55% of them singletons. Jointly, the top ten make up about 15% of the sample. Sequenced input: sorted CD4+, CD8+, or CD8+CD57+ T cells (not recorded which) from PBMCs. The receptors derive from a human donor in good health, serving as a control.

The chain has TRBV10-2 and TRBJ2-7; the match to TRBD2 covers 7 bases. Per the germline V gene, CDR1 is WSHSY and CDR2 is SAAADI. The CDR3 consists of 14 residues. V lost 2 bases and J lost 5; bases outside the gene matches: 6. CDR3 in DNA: TGCGCCAGCAGTGAGCGGGGGGAGCGGGACGAGCAGTACTTC. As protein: CASSERGERDEQYF.

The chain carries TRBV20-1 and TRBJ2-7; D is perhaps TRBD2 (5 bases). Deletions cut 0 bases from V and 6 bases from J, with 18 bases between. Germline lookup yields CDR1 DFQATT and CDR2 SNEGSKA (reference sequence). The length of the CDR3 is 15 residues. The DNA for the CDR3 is TGCAGTGCTAGAGAGCCCCGGGGTCGGGGTAGCGAGCAGTACTTC. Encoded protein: CSAREPRGRGSEQYF.

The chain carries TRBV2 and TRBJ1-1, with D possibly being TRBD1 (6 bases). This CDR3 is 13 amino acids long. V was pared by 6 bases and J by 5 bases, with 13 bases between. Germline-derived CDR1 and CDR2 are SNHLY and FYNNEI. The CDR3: CASSGDIETEAFF. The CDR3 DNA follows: TGTGCCAGCAGCGGGGACATAGAGACTGAAGCTTTCTTT.

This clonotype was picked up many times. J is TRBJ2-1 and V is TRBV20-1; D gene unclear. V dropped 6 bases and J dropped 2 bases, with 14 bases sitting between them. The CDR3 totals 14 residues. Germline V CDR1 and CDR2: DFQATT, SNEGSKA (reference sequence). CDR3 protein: CSAQDPPTYNEQFF. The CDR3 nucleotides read TGCAGTGCCCAGGACCCTCCAACCTACAATGAGCAGTTCTTC.

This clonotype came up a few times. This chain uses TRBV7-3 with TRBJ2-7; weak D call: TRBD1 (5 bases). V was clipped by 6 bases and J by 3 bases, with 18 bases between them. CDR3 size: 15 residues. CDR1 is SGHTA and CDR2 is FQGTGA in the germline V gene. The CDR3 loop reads CASSAPGAGIYEQYF. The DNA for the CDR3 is TGTGCCAGCAGTGCCCCTGGGGCAGGGATCTACGAGCAGTACTTC.

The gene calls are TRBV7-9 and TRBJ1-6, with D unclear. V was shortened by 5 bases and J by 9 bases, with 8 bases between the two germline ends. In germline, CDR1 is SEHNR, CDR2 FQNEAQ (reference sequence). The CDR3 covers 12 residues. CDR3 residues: CASSLGFSPLHF. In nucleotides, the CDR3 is TGTGCCAGCAGCCTAGGGTTTTCACCCCTCCACTTT.

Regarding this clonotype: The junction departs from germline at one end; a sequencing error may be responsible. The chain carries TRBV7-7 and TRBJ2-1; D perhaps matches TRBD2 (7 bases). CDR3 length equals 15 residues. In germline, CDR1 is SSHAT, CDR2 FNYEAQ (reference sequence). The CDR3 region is CASSLGGRGSNERFF. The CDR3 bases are TGTGCTAGCAGCTTAGGGGGGAGGGGTTCCAATGAGCGGTTCTTC.

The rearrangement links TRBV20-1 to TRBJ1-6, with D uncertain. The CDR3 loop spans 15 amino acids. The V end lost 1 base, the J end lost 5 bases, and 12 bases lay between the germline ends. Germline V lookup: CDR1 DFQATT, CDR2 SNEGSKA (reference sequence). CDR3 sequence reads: CSARGHIGDNSPLHF. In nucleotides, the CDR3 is TGCAGTGCTAGAGGGCACATAGGCGATAATTCACCCCTCCACTTT.

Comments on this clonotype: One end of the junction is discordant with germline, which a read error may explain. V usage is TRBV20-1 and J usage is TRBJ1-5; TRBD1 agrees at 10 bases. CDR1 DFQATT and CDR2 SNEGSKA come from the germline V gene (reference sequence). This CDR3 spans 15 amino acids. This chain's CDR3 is CGARDETGGNQPQHF. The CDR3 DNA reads TGCGGTGCTAGAGACGAGACAGGGGGCAATCAGCCCCAGCACTTT.

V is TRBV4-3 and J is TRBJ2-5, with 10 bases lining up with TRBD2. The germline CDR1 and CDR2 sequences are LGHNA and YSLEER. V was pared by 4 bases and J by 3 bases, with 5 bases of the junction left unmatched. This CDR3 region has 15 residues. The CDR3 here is CASSRIGTSEETQYF. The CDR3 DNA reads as TGCGCCAGCAGCCGTATCGGGACTAGCGAAGAGACCCAGTACTTC.

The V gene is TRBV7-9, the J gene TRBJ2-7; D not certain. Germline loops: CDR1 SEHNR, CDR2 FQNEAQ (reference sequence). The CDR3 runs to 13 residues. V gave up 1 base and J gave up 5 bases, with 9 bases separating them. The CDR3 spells CASSLEALHEQYF. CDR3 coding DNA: TGTGCCAGCAGCTTAGAGGCTCTCCACGAGCAGTACTTC.

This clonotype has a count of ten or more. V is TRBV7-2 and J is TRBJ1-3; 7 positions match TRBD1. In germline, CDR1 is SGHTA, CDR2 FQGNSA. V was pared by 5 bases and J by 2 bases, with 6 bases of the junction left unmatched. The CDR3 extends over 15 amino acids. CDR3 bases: TGTGCCAGCAGCGCCGCGACAGGGACTGGAAACACCATATATTTT. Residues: CASSAATGTGNTIYF. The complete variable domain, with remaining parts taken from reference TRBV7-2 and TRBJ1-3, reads GAGVSQSPSNKVTEKGKDVELRCDPISGHTALYWYRQSLGQGLEFLIYFQGNSAPDKSGLPSDRFSAERTGGSVSTLTIQRTQQEDSAVYLCASSAATGTGNTIYFGEGSWLTVV.

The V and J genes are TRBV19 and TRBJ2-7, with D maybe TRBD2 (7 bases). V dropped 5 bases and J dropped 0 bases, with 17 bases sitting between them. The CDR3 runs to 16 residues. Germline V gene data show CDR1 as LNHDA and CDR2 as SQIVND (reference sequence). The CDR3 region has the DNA TGTGCCAGTAGTTGGGGGGGCGGCCTTTCCTCCTACGAGCAGTACTTC. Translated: CASSWGGGLSSYEQYF.

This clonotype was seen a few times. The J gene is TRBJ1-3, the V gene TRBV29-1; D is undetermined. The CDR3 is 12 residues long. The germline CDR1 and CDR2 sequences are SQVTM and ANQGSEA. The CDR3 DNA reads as TGCACCATTCGGGACTCTGGAAACACCATATATTTT. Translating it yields CTIRDSGNTIYF.

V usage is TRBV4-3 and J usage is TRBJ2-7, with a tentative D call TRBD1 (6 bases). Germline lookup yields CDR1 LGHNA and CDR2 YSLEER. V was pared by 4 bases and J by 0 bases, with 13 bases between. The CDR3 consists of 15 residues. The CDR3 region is CASSRAGQISYEQYF. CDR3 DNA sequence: TGCGCCAGCAGCCGAGCCGGACAGATCTCCTACGAGCAGTACTTC.

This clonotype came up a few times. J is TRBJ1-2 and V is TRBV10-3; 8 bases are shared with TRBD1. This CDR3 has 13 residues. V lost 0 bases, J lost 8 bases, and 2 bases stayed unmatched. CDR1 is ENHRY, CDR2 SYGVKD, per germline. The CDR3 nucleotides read TGTGCCATCAGTGAGTCGAGGGACAGGGGCTACACCTTC. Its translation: CAISESRDRGYTF.

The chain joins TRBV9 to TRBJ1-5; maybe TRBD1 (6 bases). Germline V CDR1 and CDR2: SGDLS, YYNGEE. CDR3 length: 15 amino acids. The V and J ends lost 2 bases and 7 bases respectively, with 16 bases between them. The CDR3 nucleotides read TGTGCCAGCAGCGTGGGACAAGGTGGAGACCAGCCCCAGCATTTT. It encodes CASSVGQGGDQPQHF.

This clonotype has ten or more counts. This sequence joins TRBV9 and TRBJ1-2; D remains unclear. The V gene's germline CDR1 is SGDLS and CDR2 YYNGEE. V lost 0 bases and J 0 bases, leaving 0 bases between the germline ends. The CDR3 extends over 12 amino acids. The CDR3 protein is CASSVANYGYTF. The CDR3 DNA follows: TGTGCCAGCAGCGTAGCTAACTATGGCTACACCTTC.

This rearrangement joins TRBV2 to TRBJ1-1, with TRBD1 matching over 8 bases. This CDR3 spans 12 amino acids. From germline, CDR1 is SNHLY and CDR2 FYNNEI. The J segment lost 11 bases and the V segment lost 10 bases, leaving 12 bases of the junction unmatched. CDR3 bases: TGTGCCACCGAAGGTTTGGGACAGGAGGCTTTCTTT. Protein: CATEGLGQEAFF.

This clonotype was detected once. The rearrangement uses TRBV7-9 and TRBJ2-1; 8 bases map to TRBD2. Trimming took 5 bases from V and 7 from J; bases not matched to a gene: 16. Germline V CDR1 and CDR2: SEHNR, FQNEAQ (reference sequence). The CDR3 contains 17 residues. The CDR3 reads CASSPGTRGDRGNEQFF. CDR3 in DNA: TGTGCCAGCAGCCCCGGGACTAGAGGGGACCGAGGGAATGAGCAGTTCTTC.

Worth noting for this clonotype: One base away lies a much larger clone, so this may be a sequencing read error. CDR3 in DNA: TGTGCCAGCAGCCAAGGTTGGGACGGAATCTACGAGCAGTACTTC. It specifies CASSQGWDGIYEQYF. The rearrangement joins TRBV3-1 to TRBJ2-7, with D possibly being TRBD1 or TRBD2 (5 bases each). The CDR3 extends over 15 amino acids. V shed 1 base and J shed 3 bases, with 13 bases lying between them. Germline V gene data show CDR1 as LGHDT and CDR2 as YNNKEL (reference sequence).

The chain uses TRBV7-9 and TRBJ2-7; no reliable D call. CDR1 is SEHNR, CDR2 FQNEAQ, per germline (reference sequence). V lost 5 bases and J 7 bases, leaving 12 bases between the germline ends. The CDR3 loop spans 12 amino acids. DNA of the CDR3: TGTGCCAGCAGCCTCCCGGAAGGTGAGCAGTACGTC. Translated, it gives CASSLPEGEQYV.

In DNA form, the CDR3 reads TGTGCCAGCAGGCCACGCGGCGCGGGCCCAGGGGAGCTGTTTTTT. This gives the protein CASRPRGAGPGELFF. The chain has TRBV3-1 and TRBJ2-2; D is possibly TRBD2 (5 bases). The CDR3 contains 15 residues. The germline CDR1 and CDR2 sequences are LGHDT and YNNKEL (reference sequence). Trimming took off 6 bases at V and 8 bases at J, with 19 bases between the two ends. Supplemented by reference TRBV3-1 and TRBJ2-2, the full variable domain reads DTAVSQTPKYLVTQMGNDKSIKCEQNLGHDTMYWYKQDSKKFLKIMFSYNNKELIINETVPNRFSPKSPDKAHLNLHINSLELGDSAVYFCASRPRGAGPGELFFGEGSRLTVL.

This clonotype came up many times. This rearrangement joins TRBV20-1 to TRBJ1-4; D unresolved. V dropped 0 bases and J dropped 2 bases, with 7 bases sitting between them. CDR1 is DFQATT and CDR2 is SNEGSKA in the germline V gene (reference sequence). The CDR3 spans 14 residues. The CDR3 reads CSARDGTTNEKLFF. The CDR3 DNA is TGCAGTGCTAGAGACGGCACTACTAATGAAAAACTGTTTTTT.

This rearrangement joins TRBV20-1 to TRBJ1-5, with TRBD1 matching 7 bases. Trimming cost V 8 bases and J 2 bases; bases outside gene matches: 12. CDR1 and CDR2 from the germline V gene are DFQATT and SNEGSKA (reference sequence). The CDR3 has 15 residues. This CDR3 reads CSSRHHGQGNQPQHF. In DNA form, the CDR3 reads TGCAGTTCGCGCCATCATGGACAGGGCAATCAGCCCCAGCATTTT.

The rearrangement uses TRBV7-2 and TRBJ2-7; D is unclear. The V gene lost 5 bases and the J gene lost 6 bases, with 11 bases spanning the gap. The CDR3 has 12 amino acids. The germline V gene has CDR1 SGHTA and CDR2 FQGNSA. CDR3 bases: TGTGCCAGCAGCAGCGACGGACCCGAGCAGTACTTC. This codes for CASSSDGPEQYF.

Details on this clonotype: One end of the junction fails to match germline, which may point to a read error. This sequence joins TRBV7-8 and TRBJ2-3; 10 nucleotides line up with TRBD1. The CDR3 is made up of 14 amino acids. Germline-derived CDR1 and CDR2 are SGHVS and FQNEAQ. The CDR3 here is CASNAGTGAARMYF. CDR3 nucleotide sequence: TGCGCCAGCAACGCCGGGACAGGGGCCGCAAGGATGTATTTT.

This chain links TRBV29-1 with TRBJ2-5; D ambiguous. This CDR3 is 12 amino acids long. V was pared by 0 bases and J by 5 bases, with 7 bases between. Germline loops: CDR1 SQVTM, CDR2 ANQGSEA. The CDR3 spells CSVEDGGETQYF. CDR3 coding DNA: TGCAGCGTTGAAGATGGTGGGGAGACCCAGTACTTC. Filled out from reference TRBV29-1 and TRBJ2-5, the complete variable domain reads SAVISQKPSRDICQRGTSLTIQCQVDSQVTMMFWYRQQPGQSLTLIATANQGSEATYESGFVIDKFPISRPNLTFSTLTVSNMSPEDSSIYLCSVEDGGETQYFGPGTRLLVL.

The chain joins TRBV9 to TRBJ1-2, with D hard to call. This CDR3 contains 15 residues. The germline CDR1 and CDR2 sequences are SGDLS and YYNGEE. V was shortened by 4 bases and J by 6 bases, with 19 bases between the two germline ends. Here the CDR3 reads CASSLFSVVGHGYTF. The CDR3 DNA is TGTGCCAGCAGCCTCTTCTCCGTAGTTGGACATGGCTACACCTTC.